This TCR beta chain was identified in a study of blood T cell repertoires in COVID-19. At the level of the study: PBMCs, B-cell-depleted T cells, or T cells provided the cDNA or gDNA that made up the material.

The table came from immunoSEQ multiplex PCR; TCRdb's copy has only in-frame clones and leaves some out. The data hold a few hundred thousand clones, with about 90% observed a single time. Germline trimming cut 6 bases from V and 0 bases from J; bases unmatched to any gene: 8. Germline CDR1 SGHVS, CDR2 FNYEAQ. This CDR3 is built from 15 residues. The material sequenced was peripheral blood. The sequence derives from a man aged 40-49 years with acute or convalescent COVID-19. V usage is TRBV7-6 and J usage is TRBJ2-7; 7 bases fit TRBD2. The CDR3 reads CASSSPAGVSYEQYF. As DNA, the CDR3 is TGTGCCAGCAGTTCCCCCGCGGGGGTCTCCTACGAGCAGTACTTC. The full variable domain, in which reference TRBV7-6 and TRBJ2-7 provide the parts outside the CDR3, is GAGVSQSPRYKVTKRGQDVALRCDPISGHVSLYWYRQALGQGPEFLTYFNYEAQQDKSGLPNDRFSAERPEGSISTLTIQRTEQRDSAMYRCASSSPAGVSYEQYFGPGTRLTVT.